Listed here is a single T cell receptor (beta chain). The data stem from a study of blood T cell repertoires in COVID-19. About the research overall: The analysed material was cDNA or gDNA that came from T cells, B-cell-depleted T cells, or PBMCs.

Participant age was roughly 18 to 89 years, and participants resided in about 25 US areas. This CDR3 has 16 residues. The germline V gene has CDR1 SNHLY and CDR2 FYNNEI. The ends lost 5 bases at V and 3 bases at J; junction bases unmatched: 10. The repertoire was sequenced with immunoSEQ multiplex PCR; TCRdb's copy has only in-frame clones and lacks some. Of over 300,000 clones listed, approximately 83% were seen once; the top ten hold under 2.5%. The V call is TRBV2, the J call TRBJ2-5, with 9 bases that match TRBD1. Material for sequencing was PBMCs or T cells enriched from blood (not recorded which). This TCR derives from a man aged 25 to 45 who had recovered from COVID-19. CDR3 in amino acids: CASSLSGTGKEETQYF. CDR3 bases: TGTGCCAGCAGTTTATCCGGGACAGGGAAAGAAGAGACCCAGTACTTC.